A single sample is the source of the 22 T cell receptor beta chains below, sequenced in a study of T cells in Graves' hyperthyroidism and ophthalmopathy. Researchers took RNA transcripts and amplified the TCR beta CDR3 regions from them. Primed by the HTBI set, a first-round RT-PCR was run on the TCR CDR3. In TCRdb, the multiplex PCR reads were re-called with MiXCR into one record per CDR3 protein. The profile covers roughly 300,000 distinct CDR3 sequences, with about 20% appearing a single time and approximately 49% taken by the ten largest. Sequences were obtained from blood. The receptors here all came from a woman aged 45-65 years with Graves' hyperthyroidism.

At least ten counts were recorded for this clonotype. The J gene is TRBJ2-3, the V gene TRBV30; D assignment may be TRBD1 or TRBD2 (5 bases each). Germline-derived CDR1 and CDR2 are GTSNPN and SVGIG (reference sequence). The CDR3 length is 13 residues. With 0 bases removed from V and 6 bases from J, the gap between germline ends came to 10 bases. CDR3 DNA: TGTGCCTGGAGTGTAGGGACCTCCGATACGCAGTATTTT. Protein sequence: CAWSVGTSDTQYF.

The CDR3 is CASSQQPANGQETQYF. In DNA, the CDR3 is TGTGCCAGCAGTCAGCAGCCTGCAAATGGTCAAGAGACCCAGTACTTC. This chain uses TRBV12-3 or TRBV12-4 with TRBJ2-5; D uncertain. Between the trimmed V and J ends, which lost 5 bases and 2 bases, there was a span of 18 bases. The CDR3 sequence is 16 residues long.

The chain joins TRBV12-3 or TRBV12-4 to TRBJ2-5; D not resolved. The CDR3 is made up of 12 amino acids. Deletions cut 6 bases from V and 5 bases from J, with 10 bases between. CDR3 loop: CASRLGSETQYF. The CDR3 nucleotides are TGTGCCAGCAGGCTAGGATCGGAGACCCAGTACTTC.

The CDR3 nucleotides read TGTGCCAGCAGGCTGGATCCTAGCGGGGGATCCTACGAGCAGTACTTC. This codes for CASRLDPSGGSYEQYF. The chain employs TRBV6-1 and TRBJ2-7; 10 bases map to TRBD2. V shed 6 bases, J shed 1 base, and the junction held 9 bases outside the gene matches. The germline CDR1 and CDR2 sequences are MNHNS and SASEGT. This CDR3 has 16 amino acids.

The genes are TRBV30 and TRBJ2-5; 7 positions match TRBD1. The V and J ends lost 6 bases and 5 bases, in that order; junction bases with no gene match: 9. This CDR3 has 13 residues. Germline V gene lookup returns CDR1 GTSNPN and CDR2 SVGIG (reference sequence). The CDR3 here is CACTTGVGETQYF. DNA for the CDR3: TGTGCCTGCACCACAGGGGTCGGCGAGACCCAGTACTTC.

This clonotype was seen more than once but under ten times. This chain connects TRBV20-1 to TRBJ2-7, with TRBD2 identical over 10 bases. CDR3 size: 13 residues. V lost 4 bases and J lost 7; bases outside the gene matches: 7. Germline lookup yields CDR1 DFQATT and CDR2 SNEGSKA (reference sequence). The CDR3 nucleotides read TGCAGTGCTATAGCTAGCGGGAGCGAAGAGCAGTACTTC. Translated: CSAIASGSEEQYF.

This clonotype was counted only a few times. The V and J genes are TRBV24-1 and TRBJ2-1, with TRBD2 identical over 10 bases. CDR1 KGHDR and CDR2 SFDVKD come from the germline V gene. With V trimmed by 7 bases and J by 7 bases, 3 bases remained unmatched. This CDR3 spans 13 amino acids. CDR3 loop: CATRKREGNEQFF. CDR3 nucleotide sequence: TGTGCCACCAGGAAGCGGGAGGGTAATGAGCAGTTCTTC.

This clonotype has ten or more counts. V gene TRBV2 combines with J gene TRBJ2-2; D unclear. The CDR3 has 13 residues. V was pared by 5 bases and J by 6 bases, with 10 bases between. Looked up from germline, CDR1 is SNHLY and CDR2 is FYNNEI. Written as DNA, the CDR3 is TGTGCCAGCAGTCGTAGTGAAGCCGGGGAGCTGTTTTTT. It specifies CASSRSEAGELFF.

The chain combines TRBV6-1 with TRBJ1-4; D is perhaps TRBD1 (5 bases). Trimming stripped 8 bases from V and 12 bases from J, with 19 bases between. Germline-derived CDR1 and CDR2 are MNHNS and SASEGT. The CDR3 has 13 residues. The CDR3, as DNA: TGTGCCAGCGTTGGAGGGGTGGGGCTCGAACTGTTTTTT. It translates to CASVGGVGLELFF.

Ten or more counts support this clonotype. The chain joins TRBV10-3 to TRBJ1-1, with TRBD1 identical over 11 bases. CDR1 and CDR2 (germline): ENHRY, SYGVKD. This CDR3 has 16 amino acids. V was pared by 6 bases and J by 0 bases, with 6 bases of the junction left unmatched. As DNA, the CDR3 is TGTGCCATCAGCGCCGGGACAGGGGGATTGAACACTGAAGCTTTCTTT. Its translation is CAISAGTGGLNTEAFF.

The chain joins TRBV27 to TRBJ1-2; TRBD1 is a possible D gene (5 bases). The CDR3 is made up of 16 amino acids. Trimming stripped 6 bases from V and 0 bases from J, with 17 bases between. Germline V CDR1 and CDR2: MNHEY, SMNVEV (reference sequence). CDR3 loop: CASSEYLQGTNYGYTF. In DNA, the CDR3 is TGTGCCAGCAGCGAATACCTCCAGGGCACTAACTATGGCTACACCTTC.

The rearrangement joins TRBV4-1 to TRBJ2-7; TRBD2 matches at 7 bases. Germline V gives CDR1 MGHRA, CDR2 YSYEKL. This CDR3 spans 14 amino acids. The V segment lost 0 bases and the J segment 9 bases; nucleotides outside the gene matches: 8. CDR3 coding DNA: TGCGCCAGCAGCCAAGAATCGCTAGCGGCGGTGCAGTACTTC. Its translation: CASSQESLAAVQYF.

This clonotype was seen many times. The gene calls are TRBV2 and TRBJ2-1, with TRBD1 as a possible D gene (6 bases). The V and J ends lost 6 bases and 10 bases respectively, with 13 bases between them. CDR1 is SNHLY, CDR2 FYNNEI, per germline. The CDR3 sequence is 12 residues long. CDR3 amino acids: CASRPQGKEQFF. CDR3 DNA: TGTGCCAGCAGGCCACAGGGAAAAGAGCAGTTCTTC.

The V gene is TRBV28, the J gene TRBJ2-5; no firm D call. Germline assignment: CDR1 MDHEN and CDR2 SYDVKM. The CDR3 length is 13 residues. V was pared by 5 bases and J by 4 bases, with 11 bases between. The CDR3 coding sequence is TGTGCCAGCAGTACCCCGGTAGGAGAGACCCAGTACTTC. Translating gives CASSTPVGETQYF.

A few counts support this clonotype. The V call is TRBV6-2 or TRBV6-3, the J call TRBJ2-2, with TRBD2 matching over 15 bases. The CDR3 runs to 17 residues. Germline V CDR1 and CDR2: MNHEY, SVGEGT. V gave up 6 bases and J gave up 5 bases; unmatched junction bases: 7. CDR3 residues: CASSWTSGRAVTGELFF. The DNA of the CDR3 is TGTGCCAGCAGCTGGACTAGCGGGAGGGCCGTTACCGGGGAGCTGTTTTTT.

This clonotype has at least ten counts. As DNA, the CDR3 is TGTGCCAGCAGAATCAGTTTCCCCTCCTACAATGAGCAGTTCTTC. Translated: CASRISFPSYNEQFF. The rearrangement uses TRBV7-9 and TRBJ2-1; D is uncertain. CDR3 length equals 15 residues. The germline CDR1 and CDR2 sequences are SEHNR and FQNEAQ (reference sequence). The V end was cut by 6 bases, the J end by 0 bases, with 12 bases between. Full variable domain (rest looked up from reference TRBV7-9 and TRBJ2-1): DTGVSQNPRHKITKRGQNVTFRCDPISEHNRLYWYRQTLGQGPEFLTYFQNEAQLEKSRLLSDRFSAERPKGSFSTLEIQRTEQGDSAMYLCASRISFPSYNEQFFGPGTRLTVL.

This rearrangement joins TRBV28 to TRBJ1-2; 7 nucleotides agree with TRBD1. CDR3 size: 13 residues. The germline V gene has CDR1 MDHEN and CDR2 SYDVKM. V shed 6 bases, J shed 2 bases, and the junction held 3 bases outside the gene matches. CDR3 residues: CASSKGQNYGYTF. The CDR3 DNA is TGTGCCAGCAGCAAGGGACAGAACTATGGCTACACCTTC.

Regarding this clonotype: A much larger clone differs by one base, so this may be a read error. The chain carries TRBV20-1 and TRBJ2-3, with 7 bases matching TRBD2. Germline lookup yields CDR1 DFQATT and CDR2 SNEGSKA (reference sequence). Trimming removed 6 bases from V and 0 bases from J; junction bases left unmatched: 6. The CDR3 spans 14 residues. DNA for the CDR3: TGCAGTGCCCTGACTAGCCGGAGCACAGATACGCAGTATTTT. Its translation: CSALTSRSTDTQYF.

The sample holds many counts of this clonotype. The V call is TRBV20-1, the J call TRBJ1-2; 8 bases are a match to TRBD1. Germline V gives CDR1 DFQATT, CDR2 SNEGSKA (reference sequence). This CDR3 contains 11 residues. Unmatched junction bases numbered 5, after V lost 6 bases and J lost 8 bases. The CDR3 spells CSAEDRDGYTF. The CDR3 DNA reads TGCAGTGCCGAGGACAGGGACGGCTACACCTTC.

Many counts were recorded for this clonotype. The chain combines TRBV19 with TRBJ1-5, with D maybe TRBD1 (5 bases). The V end was cut by 6 bases, the J end by 1 base, with 13 bases between. The length of the CDR3 is 15 residues. Germline CDR1 is LNHDA and CDR2 is SQIVND (reference sequence). CDR3 sequence reads: CASRKQEGSNQPQHF. The DNA for the CDR3 is TGTGCCAGTAGGAAACAGGAGGGGAGCAATCAGCCCCAGCATTTT.

In its sample, this clonotype was seen many times. The genes are TRBV11-2 and TRBJ2-1; D is undetermined. The V end lost 0 bases, the J end lost 7 bases, and 7 bases lay between the germline ends. Germline V gives CDR1 SGHAT, CDR2 FQNNGV. The CDR3 spans 13 residues. The CDR3 DNA follows: TGTGCCAGCAGCTTAGACTCTTTGAATGAGCAGTTCTTC. Translated, it gives CASSLDSLNEQFF.

The sample holds many counts of this clonotype. The chain couples TRBV20-1 to TRBJ2-3; weak D call: TRBD1 (6 bases). V was clipped by 5 bases and J by 3 bases, with 12 bases between them. The CDR3 is 13 amino acids. Looked up from germline, CDR1 is DFQATT and CDR2 is SNEGSKA (reference sequence). CDR3 amino acids: CSAYTGRTDTQYF. CDR3 sequence (DNA): TGCAGTGCTTACACAGGGCGAACAGATACGCAGTATTTT.